The subject of this entry is one T cell receptor beta chain. Its antigen is unknown. Every single patient, without exception, relapsed after autologous stem cell transplantation, and brentuximab vedotin exposure varied. This entry belongs to a study of PD-1 blockade in classical Hodgkin lymphoma. Here immunoSEQ multiplex PCR was the method, and the copy in TCRdb shows in-frame clones only, minus some. This table has about 58,000 clones, around 93% appearing once. Germline CDR1 is SGHAT and CDR2 is FQNNGV. This CDR3 has 13 amino acids. V lost 8 bases, J lost 7 bases, and 15 bases lay in between. Study-level points and caveats: The authors excluded patients who started nivolumab under 1 year after ASCT.

The gene calls are TRBV11-2 and TRBJ1-3, with unresolved D. This specimen consisted of peripheral blood mononuclear cells (PBMCs), obtained before the second cycle of nivolumab. This TCR derives from a human donor with classical Hodgkin lymphoma. CDR3 region: CASVSGGRNTIYF. For the CDR3, the DNA is TGTGCCAGCGTCTCAGGAGGAAGGAACACCATATATTTT.